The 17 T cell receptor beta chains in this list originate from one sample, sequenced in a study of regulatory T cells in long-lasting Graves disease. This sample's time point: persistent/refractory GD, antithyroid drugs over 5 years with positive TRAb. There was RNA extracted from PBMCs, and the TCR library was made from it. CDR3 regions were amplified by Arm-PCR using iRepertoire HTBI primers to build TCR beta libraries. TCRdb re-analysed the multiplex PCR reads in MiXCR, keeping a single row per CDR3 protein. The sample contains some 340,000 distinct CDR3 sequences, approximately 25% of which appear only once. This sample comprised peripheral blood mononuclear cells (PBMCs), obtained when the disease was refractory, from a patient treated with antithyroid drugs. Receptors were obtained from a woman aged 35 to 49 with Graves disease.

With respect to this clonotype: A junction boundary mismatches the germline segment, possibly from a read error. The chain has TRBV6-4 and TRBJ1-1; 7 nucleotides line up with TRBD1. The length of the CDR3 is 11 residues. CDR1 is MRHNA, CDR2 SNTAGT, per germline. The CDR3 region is CASRQGTEVFF. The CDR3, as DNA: TGTGCCAGCCGACAGGGCACTGAAGTTTTCTTT.

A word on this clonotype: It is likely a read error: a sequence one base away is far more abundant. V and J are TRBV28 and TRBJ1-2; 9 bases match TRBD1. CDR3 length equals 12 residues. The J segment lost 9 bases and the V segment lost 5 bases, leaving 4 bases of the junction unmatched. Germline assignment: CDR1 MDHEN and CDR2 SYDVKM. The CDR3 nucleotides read TGTGCCAGCAGTGGGACAGGGTTGCGCTACACCTTC. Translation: CASSGTGLRYTF.

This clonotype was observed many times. The CDR3 nucleotides read TGCAGTGCTAGGGGAGGGGAGGCCAAAAACATTCAGTACTTC. Translated: CSARGGEAKNIQYF. V gene TRBV20-1 combines with J gene TRBJ2-4; 7 bases align to TRBD2. Germline V gene lookup returns CDR1 DFQATT and CDR2 SNEGSKA (reference sequence). The V and J ends lost 3 bases and 1 base, in that order; junction bases with no gene match: 3. The CDR3 is 14 residues long.

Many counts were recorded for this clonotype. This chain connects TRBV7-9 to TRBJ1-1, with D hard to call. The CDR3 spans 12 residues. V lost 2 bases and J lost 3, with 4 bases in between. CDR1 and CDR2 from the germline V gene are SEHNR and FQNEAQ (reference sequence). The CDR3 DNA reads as TGTGCCAGCAGCTTACAGGACACTGAAGCTTTCTTT. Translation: CASSLQDTEAFF.

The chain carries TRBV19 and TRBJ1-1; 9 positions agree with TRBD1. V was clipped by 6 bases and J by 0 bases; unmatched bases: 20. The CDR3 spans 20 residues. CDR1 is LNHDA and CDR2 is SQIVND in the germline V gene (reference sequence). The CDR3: CASRSMLSGTGGFLNTEAFF. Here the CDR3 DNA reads TGTGCCAGTAGATCCATGCTTTCGGGAACAGGGGGCTTCTTGAACACTGAAGCTTTCTTT.

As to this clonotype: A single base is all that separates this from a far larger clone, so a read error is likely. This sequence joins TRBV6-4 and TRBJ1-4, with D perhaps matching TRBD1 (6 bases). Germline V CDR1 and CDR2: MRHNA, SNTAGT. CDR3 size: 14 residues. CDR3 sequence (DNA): TGTGCCAGCAGTAAACAGGGCCGAGCGGAAAAACTGTCTTTT. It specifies CASSKQGRAEKLSF.

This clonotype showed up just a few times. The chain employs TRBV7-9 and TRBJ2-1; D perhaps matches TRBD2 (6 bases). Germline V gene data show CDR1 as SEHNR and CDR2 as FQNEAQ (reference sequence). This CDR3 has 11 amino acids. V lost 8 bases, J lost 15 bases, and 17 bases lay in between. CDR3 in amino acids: CASGVTGLTFF. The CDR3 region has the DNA TGTGCCAGCGGAGTGACGGGACTGACGTTCTTC.

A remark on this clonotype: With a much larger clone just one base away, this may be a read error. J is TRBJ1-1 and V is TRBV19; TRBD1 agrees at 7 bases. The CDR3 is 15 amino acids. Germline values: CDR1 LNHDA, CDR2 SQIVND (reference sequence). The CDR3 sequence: CASSIDPGQNTEALF. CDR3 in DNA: TGTGCCAGTAGTATAGATCCGGGACAGAACACTGAAGCTCTCTTT.

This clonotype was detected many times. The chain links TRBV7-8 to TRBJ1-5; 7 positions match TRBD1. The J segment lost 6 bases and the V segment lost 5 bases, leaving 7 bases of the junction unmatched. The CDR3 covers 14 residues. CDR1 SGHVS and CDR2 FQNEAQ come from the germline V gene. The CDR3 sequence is CASSPATGTQPQHF. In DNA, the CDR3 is TGTGCCAGCAGCCCAGCGACAGGGACTCAGCCCCAGCATTTT.

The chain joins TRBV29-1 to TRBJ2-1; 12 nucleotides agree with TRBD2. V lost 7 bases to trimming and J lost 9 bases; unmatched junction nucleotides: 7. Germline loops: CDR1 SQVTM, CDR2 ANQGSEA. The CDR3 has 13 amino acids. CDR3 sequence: CSAKLAGGREQFF. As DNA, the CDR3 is TGCAGCGCCAAACTAGCGGGAGGCCGTGAGCAGTTCTTC.

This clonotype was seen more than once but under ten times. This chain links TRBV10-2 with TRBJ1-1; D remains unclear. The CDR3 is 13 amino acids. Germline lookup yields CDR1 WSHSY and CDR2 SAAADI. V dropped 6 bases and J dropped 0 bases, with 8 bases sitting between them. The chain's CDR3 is CASRVAVNTEAFF. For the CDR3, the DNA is TGCGCCAGCAGAGTCGCTGTGAACACTGAAGCTTTCTTT.

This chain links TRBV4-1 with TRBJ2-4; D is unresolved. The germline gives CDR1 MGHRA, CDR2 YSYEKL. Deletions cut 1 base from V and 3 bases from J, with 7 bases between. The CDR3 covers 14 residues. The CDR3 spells CASSQVGGKNIQYF. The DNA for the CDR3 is TGCGCCAGCAGCCAAGTCGGTGGCAAAAACATTCAGTACTTC.

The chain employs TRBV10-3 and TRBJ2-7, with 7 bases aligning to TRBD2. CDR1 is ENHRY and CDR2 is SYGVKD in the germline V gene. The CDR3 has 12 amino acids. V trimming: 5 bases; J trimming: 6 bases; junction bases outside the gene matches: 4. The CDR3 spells CAISPRLAEQYF. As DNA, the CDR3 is TGTGCCATCAGTCCTCGACTAGCCGAGCAGTACTTC.

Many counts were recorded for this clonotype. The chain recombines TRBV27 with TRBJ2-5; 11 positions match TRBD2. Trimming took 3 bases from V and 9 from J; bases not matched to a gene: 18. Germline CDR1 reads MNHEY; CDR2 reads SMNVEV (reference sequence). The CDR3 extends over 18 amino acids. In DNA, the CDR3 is TGTGCCAGCAGTTTCTTCATCCCGACTAGCGGGACCCCGGGGTCCCAGTACTTC. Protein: CASSFFIPTSGTPGSQYF.

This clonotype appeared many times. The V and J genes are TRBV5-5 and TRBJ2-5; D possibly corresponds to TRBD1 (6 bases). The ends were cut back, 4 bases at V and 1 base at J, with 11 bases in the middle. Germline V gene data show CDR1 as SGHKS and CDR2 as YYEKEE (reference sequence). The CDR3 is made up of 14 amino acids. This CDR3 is CASSQDSFQETQYF. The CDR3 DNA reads TGTGCCAGCAGCCAGGACAGTTTCCAAGAGACCCAGTACTTC.

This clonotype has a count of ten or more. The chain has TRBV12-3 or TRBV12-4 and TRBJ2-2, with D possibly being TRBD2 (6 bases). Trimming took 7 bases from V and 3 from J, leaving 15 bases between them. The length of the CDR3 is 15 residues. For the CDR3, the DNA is TGTGCCAGCAAAACCGGGAGTAGGGACACCGGGGAGCTGTTTTTT. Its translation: CASKTGSRDTGELFF.

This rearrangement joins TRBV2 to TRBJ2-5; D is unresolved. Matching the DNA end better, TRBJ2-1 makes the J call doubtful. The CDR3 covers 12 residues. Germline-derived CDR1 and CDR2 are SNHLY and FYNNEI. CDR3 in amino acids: CASSGPSNEQFF. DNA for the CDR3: TGTGCCAGCAGTGGACCCTCTAATGAGCAGTTCTTC.